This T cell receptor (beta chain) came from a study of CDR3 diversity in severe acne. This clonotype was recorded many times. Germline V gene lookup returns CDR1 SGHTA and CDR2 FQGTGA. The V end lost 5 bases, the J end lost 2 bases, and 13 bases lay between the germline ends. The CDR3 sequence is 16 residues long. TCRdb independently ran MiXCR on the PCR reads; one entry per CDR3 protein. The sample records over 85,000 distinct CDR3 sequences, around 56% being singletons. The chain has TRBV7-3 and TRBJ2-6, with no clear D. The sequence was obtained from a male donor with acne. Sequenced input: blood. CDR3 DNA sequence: TGTGCCAGCAGCCGTAATGTGGGGACTGGGGCCAACGTCCTGACTTTC. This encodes CASSRNVGTGANVLTF.